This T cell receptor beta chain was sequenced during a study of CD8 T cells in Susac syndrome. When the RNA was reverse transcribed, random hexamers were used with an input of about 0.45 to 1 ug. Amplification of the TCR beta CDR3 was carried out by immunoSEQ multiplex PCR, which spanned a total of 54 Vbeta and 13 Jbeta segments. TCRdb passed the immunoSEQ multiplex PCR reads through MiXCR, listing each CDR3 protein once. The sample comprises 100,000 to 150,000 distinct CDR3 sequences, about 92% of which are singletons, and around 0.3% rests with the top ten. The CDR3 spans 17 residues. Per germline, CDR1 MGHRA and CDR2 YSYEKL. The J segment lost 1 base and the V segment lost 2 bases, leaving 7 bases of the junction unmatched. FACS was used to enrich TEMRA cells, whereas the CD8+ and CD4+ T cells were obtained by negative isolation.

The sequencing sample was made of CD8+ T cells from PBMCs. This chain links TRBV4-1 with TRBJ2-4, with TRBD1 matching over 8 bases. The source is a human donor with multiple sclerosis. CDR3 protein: CASSQPGQGGAKNIQYF. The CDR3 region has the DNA TGCGCCAGCAGCCAACCAGGACAGGGAGGCGCCAAAAACATTCAGTACTTC.